This T cell receptor beta chain stems from a study of shared clonotypes between healthy human individuals. Whole-study results and caveats: The naive CD4 repertoires of a few donors were compared, and approximately 5% of clonotypes were shared.

The authors split each subset's genomic DNA evenly across several immunoSEQ plates. Original processing notes: ImmunoSEQ supplied junction-only sequences lacking quality scores, so filtering was different. The method was immunoSEQ multiplex PCR; TCRdb's version includes in-frame clones alone and lacks a portion of them. V and J calls and clone size are as listed in that table; D and trimming were resolved from the DNA. Here the sample spans around 1.9 million clones, 93% being singletons. Terminally differentiated effector memory CD45RA+ cells were left out of the naive CD8 fraction, which was CD45RO-negative and positively selected for CCR7. Trimming pared 2 bases from V and 3 bases from J, leaving 8 bases between. Germline V lookup: CDR1 ENHRY, CDR2 SYGVKD. This CDR3 is 13 amino acids long. As regards this clone: What it binds is unknown.

The chain has TRBV10-3 and TRBJ2-7; D might be TRBD1 (5 bases). The TCR sequence derives from a man aged 18 to 35 in good health. Some clones in this sample may be carry-over from other donors' samples. The source material was naive CD8+ T cells from PBMCs. The CDR3 DNA reads as TGTGCCATCAGTGAGGACAGTTTCTACGAGCAGTACTTC. Protein: CAISEDSFYEQYF.